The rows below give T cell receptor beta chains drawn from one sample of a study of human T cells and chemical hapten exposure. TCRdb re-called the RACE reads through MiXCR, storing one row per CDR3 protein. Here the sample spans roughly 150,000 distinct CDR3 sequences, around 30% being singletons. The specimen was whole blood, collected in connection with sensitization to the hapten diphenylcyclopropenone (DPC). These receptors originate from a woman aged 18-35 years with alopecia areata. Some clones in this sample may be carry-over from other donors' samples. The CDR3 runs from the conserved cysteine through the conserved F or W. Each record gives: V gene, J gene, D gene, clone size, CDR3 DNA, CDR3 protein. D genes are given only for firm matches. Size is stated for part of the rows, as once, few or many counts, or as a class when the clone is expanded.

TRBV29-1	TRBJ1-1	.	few	TGCAGCGTTTATACAGGGAACACTGAAGCTTTCTTT	CSVYTGNTEAFF
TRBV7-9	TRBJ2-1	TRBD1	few	TGTGCCAGCAGCAAATCCGGGACAGGTACCCCGCGTTGGCAGTTCTTC	CASSKSGTGTPRWQFF
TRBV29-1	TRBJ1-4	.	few	TGCAGCGTTGCTGGACGGTCCAATGAAAAACTGTTTTTT	CSVAGRSNEKLFF
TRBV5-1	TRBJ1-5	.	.	TGCGCCAGCAGCCCCGACGGTAGCAATCAGCCCCAGCATTTT	CASSPDGSNQPQHF
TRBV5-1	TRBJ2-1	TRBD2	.	TGCGCCAGCAGCTTAGCCAGCGGGGGGGGCAATGAGCAGTTCTTC	CASSLASGGGNEQFF
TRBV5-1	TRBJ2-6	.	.	TGCGCCACCACGGGCAGACTGGGATCTGGGGCCAACGTCCTGACTTTC	CATTGRLGSGANVLTF
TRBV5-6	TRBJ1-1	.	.	TGTGCCAGCAGCTTGGTCAGGGAGTTTTTCAAAGCTGAAGCTTTCTTT	CASSLVREFFKAEAFF
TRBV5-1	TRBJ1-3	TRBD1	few	TGCGCCAGCAGCCCAACCAGGGACAGCCCTACTGGAAACACCATATATTTT	CASSPTRDSPTGNTIYF
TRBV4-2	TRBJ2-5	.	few	TGTGCCAGCAGCCAAGGGGCAGGAGAAGAGACCCAGTACTTC	CASSQGAGEETQYF
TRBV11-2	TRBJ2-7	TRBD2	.	TGTGCCAGCAGCTTACGAATACGGGGGGGAGCCGACGAGCAGTACTTC	CASSLRIRGGADEQYF
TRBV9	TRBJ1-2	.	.	TGTGCCAGCAGCGTAGACGGAGGGGTCAATGGCTACACCTTC	CASSVDGGVNGYTF
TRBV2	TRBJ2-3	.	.	TGTGCCAGCAGTTCGGGTTCCTCTAAGGCAGATACGCAGTATTTT	CASSSGSSKADTQYF
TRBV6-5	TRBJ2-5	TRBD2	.	TGTGCCAGCAGTTACAGGCCGATAGCGGGAACCCAAGAGACCCAGTACTTC	CASSYRPIAGTQETQYF
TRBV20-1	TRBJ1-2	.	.	TGCAGTGCTAACAGGGTTAGGGGCTACACCTTC	CSANRVRGYTF
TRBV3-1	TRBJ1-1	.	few	TGTGCCAGCAGCCCCAGACTACAGGACACTGAAGCTTTCTTT	CASSPRLQDTEAFF
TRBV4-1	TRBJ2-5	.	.	TGCGCCAGCAGCCAAGAGCAGGGGAGTGGAGAGACCCAGTACTTC	CASSQEQGSGETQYF
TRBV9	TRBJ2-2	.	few	TGTGCCAGCAGCGTAGATAACCAGAGCATTGTAGCCGGGGAGCTGTTTTTT	CASSVDNQSIVAGELFF
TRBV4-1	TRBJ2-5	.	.	TGCGCCAGCAGCCGGGGGTTGTTGGAGACCCAGTACTTC	CASSRGLLETQYF
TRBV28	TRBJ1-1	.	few	TGTGCCAGCAGTGGTTCGAACACTGAAGCTTTCTTT	CASSGSNTEAFF
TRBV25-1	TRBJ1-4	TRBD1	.	TGTGCCAGCAGTGAGGACAGGGGACACAGAAAACTGTTTTTT	CASSEDRGHRKLFF
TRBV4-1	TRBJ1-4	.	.	TGCGCCAGCAGCCAAACCATGACCGGAAAACTGTTTTTT	CASSQTMTGKLFF
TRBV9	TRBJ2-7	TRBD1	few	TGTGCCAGCAGCGTGGGGACAGCCTCCTACGAGCAGTACTTC	CASSVGTASYEQYF
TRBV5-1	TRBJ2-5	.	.	TGCGCCAGCAGCTTCACGGGAGAGCGGCAGGAGACCCAGTACTTC	CASSFTGERQETQYF
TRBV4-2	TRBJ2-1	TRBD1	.	TGTGCCAGCAGCTTTCAGGACAGGGCCCACGATGAGCAGTTCTTC	CASSFQDRAHDEQFF
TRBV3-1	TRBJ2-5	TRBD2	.	TGTGCCAGCAGCCGGGTTCTAGCGGGAGGAGGAGAGACCCAGTACTTC	CASSRVLAGGGETQYF
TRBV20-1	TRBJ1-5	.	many	TGCAGTGTTGAAGGAGGCAATCAGCCCCAGCATTTT	CSVEGGNQPQHF
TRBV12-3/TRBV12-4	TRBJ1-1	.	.	TGTGCCGCCCTTCCGAGCACTGAAGCTTTCTTT	CAALPSTEAFF
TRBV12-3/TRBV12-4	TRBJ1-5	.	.	TGTGCCAGCAGTTTAAAGGATAGCAATCAGCCCCAGCATTTT	CASSLKDSNQPQHF
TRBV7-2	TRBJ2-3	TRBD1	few	TGTGCCAGCAGCCAGAACAGGGGTACAGATACGCAGTATTTT	CASSQNRGTDTQYF
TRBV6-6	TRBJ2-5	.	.	TGTGCCAGCAGTTACTTGGACGAGACCCAGTACTTC	CASSYLDETQYF
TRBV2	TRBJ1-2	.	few	TGTGCCAGCAACGAAGGGGCGGGCGGCTACACCTTC	CASNEGAGGYTF
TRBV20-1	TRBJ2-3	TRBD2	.	TGCAGTGCTAGAGATCTCTGGCGGGGGGTTGAAGATACGCAGTATTTT	CSARDLWRGVEDTQYF
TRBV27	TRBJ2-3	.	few	TGTGCCAGCCAAAATTGGGGCCGGATCACAGATACGCAGTATTTT	CASQNWGRITDTQYF
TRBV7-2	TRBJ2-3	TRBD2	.	TGTGCCAGCAGGAGGACTAGCGGGAGGGCCAGAAATACGCAGTATTTT	CASRRTSGRARNTQYF
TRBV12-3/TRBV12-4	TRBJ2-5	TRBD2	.	TGTGCCAGCAGTTTCCCCGCGACTAGCGGGGTAAGTCAAGAGACCCAGTACTTC	CASSFPATSGVSQETQYF
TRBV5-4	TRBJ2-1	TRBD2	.	TGTGCCAGCAGCCCCGGGACTAGCGGGAGTGTAAATGAGCAGTTCTTC	CASSPGTSGSVNEQFF
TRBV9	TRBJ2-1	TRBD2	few	TGTGCCAGCAGCGCGGGAGGGGGGCCGCAATTTACTAATGAGCAGTTCTTC	CASSAGGGPQFTNEQFF